This TCR beta chain was found in a study of control samples from healthy donors and cancer patients. The protocol was immunoSEQ multiplex PCR, while the TCRdb copy is restricted to in-frame clones and leaves out a portion. This sample has about 140,000 clones; just under 95% occur once, and the top ten carry approximately 11%. Trimming left V 10 bases short and J 4 bases short, with 16 bases between. CDR3 size: 13 residues. Germline values: CDR1 LNHDA, CDR2 SQIVND (reference sequence). This clone was seen a single time. The clonotype originates from a man aged 25-45 years in good health. Sequencing used blood. The chain couples TRBV19 to TRBJ1-1; TRBD1 might be the D (5 bases). In DNA, the CDR3 is TGTGCCACCAAAATTAGGGGCCTCACTGAAGCTTTCTTT. This sequence encodes CATKIRGLTEAFF.